These 14 T cell receptor beta chains originate from one sample sequenced in a study of cytomegalovirus exposure and HLA in healthy donors. 60 Vbeta and 13 Jbeta primers were used in PCR. Data came from immunoSEQ multiplex PCR; TCRdb stores just in-frame clones and leaves some out. The sample lists some 120,000 clones, about 80% seen once, with more than 1.5% in the top ten. The source material was PBMCs. The receptors here all came from a man aged 18 to 30 in good health and CMV-seronegative.

The chain's CDR3 is CASSQGALTGDRIMEGYTF. The CDR3 DNA is TGCGCCAGCAGCCAAGGAGCTTTGACAGGGGACCGGATAATGGAGGGCTACACCTTC. V usage is TRBV4-1 and J usage is TRBJ1-2; 8 positions match TRBD1. Trimming removed 1 base from V and 8 bases from J; junction bases left unmatched: 21. In germline, CDR1 is MGHRA, CDR2 YSYEKL. This CDR3 contains 19 residues.

This chain connects TRBV9 to TRBJ1-1; 7 bases fit TRBD1. This CDR3 region has 13 residues. Looked up from germline, CDR1 is SGDLS and CDR2 is YYNGEE. V was clipped by 0 bases and J by 6 bases; unmatched bases: 2. CDR3 loop: CASSVGTGAEAFF. The CDR3 DNA is TGTGCCAGCAGCGTAGGAACAGGGGCTGAAGCTTTCTTT.

The chain couples TRBV10-3 to TRBJ1-2; TRBD1 matches at 7 bases. The length of the CDR3 is 14 residues. The V gene's germline CDR1 is ENHRY and CDR2 SYGVKD. V trimming: 2 bases; J trimming: 5 bases; junction bases outside the gene matches: 5. This CDR3 reads CAISERQGGYGYTF. CDR3 nucleotides: TGTGCCATCAGTGAGAGACAGGGCGGGTATGGCTACACCTTC.

The rearrangement joins TRBV7-9 to TRBJ2-5; 8 bases agree with TRBD2. This CDR3 is 13 amino acids long. Germline CDR1 SEHNR, CDR2 FQNEAQ (reference sequence). Trimming took 5 bases from V and 5 from J; bases not matched to a gene: 4. The CDR3 DNA reads TGTGCCAGCAGCAGCGGGAGCACGGAGACCCAGTACTTC. Translated, it gives CASSSGSTETQYF.

This chain connects TRBV6-6 to TRBJ1-2, with 10 positions matching TRBD1. The junction had 7 bases not matched to a gene; V was cut back by 5 bases and J by 7 bases. Per the germline V gene, CDR1 is MNHNY and CDR2 is SVGAGI (reference sequence). The CDR3 length is 14 residues. CDR3 DNA: TGTGCCAGCAGTAAAACTGACAGGGGGCCTGGCTACACCTTC. Residues: CASSKTDRGPGYTF.

This clone has just a few counts. The chain uses TRBV6-4 and TRBJ2-6, with unresolved D. V shed 0 bases and J shed 0 bases, with 3 bases lying between them. The V gene's germline CDR1 is MRHNA and CDR2 SNTAGT. This CDR3 has 15 amino acids. Written as DNA, the CDR3 is TGTGCCAGCAGTGACTCACTCTCTGGGGCCAACGTCCTGACTTTC. Protein sequence: CASSDSLSGANVLTF.

The chain uses TRBV9 and TRBJ2-1; 15 nucleotides agree with TRBD2. The V segment lost 6 bases and the J segment 6 bases; nucleotides outside the gene matches: 10. Germline CDR1 SGDLS, CDR2 YYNGEE. This CDR3 contains 17 residues. CDR3 coding DNA: TGTGCCAGCAACCCCGGATGGGGACTAGCGGGAGGCAATGAGCAGTTCTTC. Protein sequence: CASNPGWGLAGGNEQFF.

The CDR3 spells CASSSWTSGRGSLGTQYF. The CDR3 DNA reads as TGTGCCAGCAGCTCCTGGACTAGCGGGAGGGGTTCTCTGGGCACGCAGTATTTT. The rearrangement joins TRBV7-9 to TRBJ2-3; 15 bases align to TRBD2. Germline V gene sequence: CDR1 SEHNR, CDR2 FQNEAQ (reference sequence). J lost 9 bases, V lost 4 bases, and 14 bases had no gene match. The CDR3 covers 18 residues.

This sequence joins TRBV28 and TRBJ2-2, with 7 bases fitting TRBD2. The CDR3 extends over 15 amino acids. Germline CDR1 is MDHEN and CDR2 is SYDVKM. J was trimmed by 5 bases and V by 6 bases; bases with no gene match: 9. In nucleotides, the CDR3 is TGTGCCAGCAGCTCAGCGGGACGGTGGACCGGGGAGCTGTTTTTT. Translation: CASSSAGRWTGELFF.

The genes are TRBV6-5 and TRBJ1-4; 7 bases line up with TRBD1. Trimming took 6 bases from V and 12 from J; bases not matched to a gene: 7. This CDR3 spans 12 amino acids. The germline V gene encodes CDR1 MNHEY and CDR2 SVGAGI. DNA of the CDR3: TGTGCCAGCAGATCGACAGGGAGCGAACTGTTTTTT. Residues: CASRSTGSELFF.

This CDR3 reads CASSGSQETQYF. The CDR3, as DNA: TGCGCCAGCAGCGGGAGCCAAGAGACCCAGTACTTC. The J gene is TRBJ2-5, the V gene TRBV5-1; the D gene is possibly TRBD2 (5 bases). Trimming took 4 bases from V and 1 from J, leaving 5 bases between them. This CDR3 has 12 amino acids. Germline CDR1 is SGHRS and CDR2 is YFSETQ.

V and J are TRBV28 and TRBJ1-1; D unclear. The CDR3 consists of 14 residues. The V end lost 5 bases, the J end lost 7 bases, and 17 bases lay between the germline ends. Germline V lookup: CDR1 MDHEN, CDR2 SYDVKM. CDR3 amino acids: CASSTVWAHHEAFF. CDR3 DNA: TGTGCCAGCAGTACGGTTTGGGCCCACCATGAAGCTTTCTTT.

This rearrangement joins TRBV5-1 to TRBJ2-7, with D maybe TRBD1 (6 bases). Germline lookup yields CDR1 SGHRS and CDR2 YFSETQ. The V and J ends lost 3 bases and 8 bases respectively, with 12 bases between them. The CDR3 contains 12 residues. This CDR3 reads CASSSEGEKQYF. The CDR3 DNA is TGCGCCAGCAGCTCAGAGGGGGAAAAGCAGTACTTC.

The J gene is TRBJ2-7, the V gene TRBV7-9; possibly TRBD1 for D (6 bases). Looked up from germline, CDR1 is SEHNR and CDR2 is FQNEAQ (reference sequence). Trimming stripped 1 base from V and 4 bases from J, with 14 bases between. The CDR3 contains 15 residues. In DNA, the CDR3 is TGTGCCAGCAGCTTAGTGGTCAGGGGCTTATACGAGCAGTACGTC. Translating it yields CASSLVVRGLYEQYV.